These 3 T cell receptor beta chains were sequenced from one sample in a study of blood T cells in healthy people across ages. Primers used in a second PCR of about 6 to 11 cycles were a sample-barcoded 5' primer and a J-beta primer mix. TCRdb called the 5' RACE reads again in MiXCR, with one record for every CDR3 protein. This sample carries over 1,200,000 distinct CDR3 sequences, 55% to 75% of them seen once, and the ten largest clones take over 5.5%. What was sequenced was blood. These TCRs come from a man aged 18 to 29 in good health.

The chain combines TRBV7-9 with TRBJ1-2, with 9 bases identical to TRBD1. Per the germline V gene, CDR1 is SEHNR and CDR2 is FQNEAQ (reference sequence). The CDR3 contains 16 residues. The V segment lost 7 bases and the J segment 4 bases; nucleotides outside the gene matches: 13. CDR3 coding DNA: TGTGCCAGCACTGATGTCGGGACAGGGCATCGCTATGGCTACACCTTC. It translates to CASTDVGTGHRYGYTF.

This rearrangement joins TRBV5-1 to TRBJ2-4; 8 nucleotides line up with TRBD1. The J call may be incorrect, as the DNA end agrees better with TRBJ2-7. The length of the CDR3 is 14 residues. The germline V gene has CDR1 SGHRS and CDR2 YFSETQ. CDR3 amino acids: CASSEVPGQDEQYF. CDR3 DNA sequence: TGCGCCAGCAGCGAGGTCCCGGGACAGGACGAGCAGTACTTC.

This clonotype was observed a few times. This chain joins TRBV12-3 or TRBV12-4 and TRBJ2-7; TRBD2 is a possible D gene (6 bases). Trimming took off 3 bases at V and 7 bases at J, with 10 bases between the two ends. This CDR3 is built from 12 residues. CDR3 coding DNA: TGTGCCAGCAGTTTGATCGGAGGGGAGCAGTACTTC. Its translation is CASSLIGGEQYF.